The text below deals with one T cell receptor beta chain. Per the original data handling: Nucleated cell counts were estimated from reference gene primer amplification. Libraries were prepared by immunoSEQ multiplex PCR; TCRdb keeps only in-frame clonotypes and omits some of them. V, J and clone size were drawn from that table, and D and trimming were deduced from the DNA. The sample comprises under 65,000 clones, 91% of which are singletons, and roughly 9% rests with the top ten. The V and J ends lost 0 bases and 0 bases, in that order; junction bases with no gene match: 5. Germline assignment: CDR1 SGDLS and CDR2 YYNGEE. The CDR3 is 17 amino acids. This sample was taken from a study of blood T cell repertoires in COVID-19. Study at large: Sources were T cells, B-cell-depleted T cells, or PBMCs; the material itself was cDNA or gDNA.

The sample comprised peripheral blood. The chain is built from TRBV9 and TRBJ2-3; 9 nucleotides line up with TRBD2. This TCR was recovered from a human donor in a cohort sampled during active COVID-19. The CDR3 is CASSVGLAAASTDTQYF. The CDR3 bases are TGTGCCAGCAGCGTAGGACTAGCGGCTGCTAGCACAGATACGCAGTATTTT.